The clone carrying this T cell receptor beta chain was observed many times. V lost 3 bases and J 1 base, leaving 12 bases between the germline ends. The CDR3 contains 15 residues. CDR1 is SEHNR and CDR2 is FQNEAQ in the germline V gene (reference sequence). This sample's TCRbeta library carried unique molecular identifier barcodes. MiXCR was run by TCRdb on the PCR reads, yielding one entry per CDR3 protein. The sample comprises 450,000 to 550,000 distinct CDR3 sequences, roughly an eighth of which are singletons, and around 13% rests with the top ten. This record comes from a study of T-cell reconstitution after alpha-beta-depleted transplantation in children.

The sequence came from a female patient between 2 and 10 years old who had a stem cell transplant for aplastic anemia, so the T cells may come from the graft donor. The source material was PBMCs, mostly from graft donor cells, sampled 180 days after TCRalphabeta/CD19-depleted stem cell transplant. This rearrangement joins TRBV7-9 to TRBJ2-5; TRBD2 is a possible D gene (6 bases). CDR3 bases: TGTGCCAGCAGCTTCCCCCGGGACTCCCAAGAGACCCAGTACTTC. Residues: CASSFPRDSQETQYF.